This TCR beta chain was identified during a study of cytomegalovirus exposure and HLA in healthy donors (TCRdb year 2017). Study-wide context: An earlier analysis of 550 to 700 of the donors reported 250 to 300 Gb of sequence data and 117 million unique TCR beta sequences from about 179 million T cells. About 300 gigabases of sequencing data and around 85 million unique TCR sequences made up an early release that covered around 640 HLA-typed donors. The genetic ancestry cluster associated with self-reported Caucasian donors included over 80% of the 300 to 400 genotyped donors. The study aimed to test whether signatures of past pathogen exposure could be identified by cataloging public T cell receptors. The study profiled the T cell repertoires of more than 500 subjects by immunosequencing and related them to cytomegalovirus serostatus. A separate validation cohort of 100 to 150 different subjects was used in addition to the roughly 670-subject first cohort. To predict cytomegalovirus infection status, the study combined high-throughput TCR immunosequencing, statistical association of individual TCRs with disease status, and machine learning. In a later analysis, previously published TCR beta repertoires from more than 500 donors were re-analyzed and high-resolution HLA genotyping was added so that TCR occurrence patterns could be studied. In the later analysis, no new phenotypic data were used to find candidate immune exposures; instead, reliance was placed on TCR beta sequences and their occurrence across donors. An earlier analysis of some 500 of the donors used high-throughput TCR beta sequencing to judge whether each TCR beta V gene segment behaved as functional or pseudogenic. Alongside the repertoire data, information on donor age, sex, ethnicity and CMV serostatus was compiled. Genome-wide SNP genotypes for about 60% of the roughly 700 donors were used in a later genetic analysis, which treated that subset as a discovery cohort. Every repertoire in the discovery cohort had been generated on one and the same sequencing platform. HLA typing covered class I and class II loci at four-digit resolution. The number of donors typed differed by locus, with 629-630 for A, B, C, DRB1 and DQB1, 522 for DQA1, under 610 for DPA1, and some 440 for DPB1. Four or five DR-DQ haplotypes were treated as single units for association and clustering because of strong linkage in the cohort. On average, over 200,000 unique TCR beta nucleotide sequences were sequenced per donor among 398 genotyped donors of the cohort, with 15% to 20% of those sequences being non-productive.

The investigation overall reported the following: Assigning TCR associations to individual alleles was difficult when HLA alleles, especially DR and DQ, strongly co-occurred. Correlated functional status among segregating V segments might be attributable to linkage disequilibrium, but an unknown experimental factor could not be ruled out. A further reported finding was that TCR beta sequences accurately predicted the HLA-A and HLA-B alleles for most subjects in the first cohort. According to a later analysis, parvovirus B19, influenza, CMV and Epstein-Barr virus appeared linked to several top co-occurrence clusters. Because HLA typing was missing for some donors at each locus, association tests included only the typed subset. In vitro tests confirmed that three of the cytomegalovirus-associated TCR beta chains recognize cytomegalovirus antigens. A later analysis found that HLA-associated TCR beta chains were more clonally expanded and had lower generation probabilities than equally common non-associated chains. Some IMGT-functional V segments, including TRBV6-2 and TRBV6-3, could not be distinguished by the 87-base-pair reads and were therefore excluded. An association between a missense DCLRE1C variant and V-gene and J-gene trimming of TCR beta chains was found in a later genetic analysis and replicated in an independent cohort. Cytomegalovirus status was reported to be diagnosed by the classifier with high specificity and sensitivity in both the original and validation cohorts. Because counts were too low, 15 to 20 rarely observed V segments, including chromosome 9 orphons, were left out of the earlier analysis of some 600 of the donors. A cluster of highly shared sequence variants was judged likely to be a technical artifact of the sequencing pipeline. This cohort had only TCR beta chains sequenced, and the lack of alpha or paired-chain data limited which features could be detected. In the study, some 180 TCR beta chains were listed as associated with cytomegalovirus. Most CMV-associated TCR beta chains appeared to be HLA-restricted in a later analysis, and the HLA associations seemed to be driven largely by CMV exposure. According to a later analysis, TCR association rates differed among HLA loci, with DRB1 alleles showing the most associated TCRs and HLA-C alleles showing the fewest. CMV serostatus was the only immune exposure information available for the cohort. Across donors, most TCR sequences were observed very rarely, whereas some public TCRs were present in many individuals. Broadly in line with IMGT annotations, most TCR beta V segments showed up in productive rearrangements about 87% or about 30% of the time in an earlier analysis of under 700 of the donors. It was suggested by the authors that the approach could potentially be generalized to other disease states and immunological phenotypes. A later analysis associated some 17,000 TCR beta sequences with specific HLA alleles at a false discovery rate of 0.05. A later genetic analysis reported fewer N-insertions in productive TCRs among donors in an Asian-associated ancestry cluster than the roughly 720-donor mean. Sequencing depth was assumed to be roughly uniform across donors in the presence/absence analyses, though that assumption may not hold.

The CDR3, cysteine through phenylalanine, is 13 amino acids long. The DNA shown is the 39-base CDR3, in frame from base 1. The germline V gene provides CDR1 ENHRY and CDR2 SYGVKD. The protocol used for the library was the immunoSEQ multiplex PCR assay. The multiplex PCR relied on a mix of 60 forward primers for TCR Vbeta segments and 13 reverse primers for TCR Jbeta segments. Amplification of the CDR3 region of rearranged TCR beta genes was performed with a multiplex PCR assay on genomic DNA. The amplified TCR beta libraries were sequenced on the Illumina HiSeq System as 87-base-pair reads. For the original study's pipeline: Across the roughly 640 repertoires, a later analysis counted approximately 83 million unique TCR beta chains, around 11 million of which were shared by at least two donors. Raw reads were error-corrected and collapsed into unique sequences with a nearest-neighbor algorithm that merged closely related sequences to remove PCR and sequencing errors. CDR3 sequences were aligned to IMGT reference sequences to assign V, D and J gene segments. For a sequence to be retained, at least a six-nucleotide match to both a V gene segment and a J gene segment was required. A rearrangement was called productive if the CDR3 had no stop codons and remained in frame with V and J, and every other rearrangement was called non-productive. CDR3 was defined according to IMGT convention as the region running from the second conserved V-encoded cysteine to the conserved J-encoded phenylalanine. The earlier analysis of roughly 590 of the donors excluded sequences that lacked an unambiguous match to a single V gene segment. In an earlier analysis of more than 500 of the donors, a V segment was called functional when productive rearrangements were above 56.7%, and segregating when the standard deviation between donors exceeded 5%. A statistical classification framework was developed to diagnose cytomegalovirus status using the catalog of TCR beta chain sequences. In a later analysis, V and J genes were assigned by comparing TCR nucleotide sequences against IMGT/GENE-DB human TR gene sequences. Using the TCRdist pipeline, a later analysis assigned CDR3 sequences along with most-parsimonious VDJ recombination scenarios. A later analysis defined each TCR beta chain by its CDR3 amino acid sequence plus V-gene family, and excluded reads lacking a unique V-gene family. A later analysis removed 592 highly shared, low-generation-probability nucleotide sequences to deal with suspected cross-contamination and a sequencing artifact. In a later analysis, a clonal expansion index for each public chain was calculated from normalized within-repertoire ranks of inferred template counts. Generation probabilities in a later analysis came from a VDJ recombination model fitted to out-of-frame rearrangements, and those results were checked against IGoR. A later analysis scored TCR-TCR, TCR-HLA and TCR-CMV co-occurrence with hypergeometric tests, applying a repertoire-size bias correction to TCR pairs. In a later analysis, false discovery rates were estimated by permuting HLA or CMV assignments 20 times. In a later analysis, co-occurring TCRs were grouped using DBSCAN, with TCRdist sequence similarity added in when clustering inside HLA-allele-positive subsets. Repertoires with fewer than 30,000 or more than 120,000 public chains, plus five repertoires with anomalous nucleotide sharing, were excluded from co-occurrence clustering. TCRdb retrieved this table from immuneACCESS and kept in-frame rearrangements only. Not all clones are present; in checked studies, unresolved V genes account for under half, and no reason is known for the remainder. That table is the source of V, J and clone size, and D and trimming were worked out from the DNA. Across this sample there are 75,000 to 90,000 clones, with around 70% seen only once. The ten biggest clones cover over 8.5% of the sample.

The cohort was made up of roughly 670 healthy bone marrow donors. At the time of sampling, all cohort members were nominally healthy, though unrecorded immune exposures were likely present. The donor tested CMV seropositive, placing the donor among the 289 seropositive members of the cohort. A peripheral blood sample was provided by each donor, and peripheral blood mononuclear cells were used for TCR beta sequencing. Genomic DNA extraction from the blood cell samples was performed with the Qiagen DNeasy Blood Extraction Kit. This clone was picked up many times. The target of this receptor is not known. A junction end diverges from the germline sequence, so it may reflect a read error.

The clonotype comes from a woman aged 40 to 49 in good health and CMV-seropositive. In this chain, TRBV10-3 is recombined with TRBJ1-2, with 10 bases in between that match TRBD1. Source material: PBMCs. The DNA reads TGTGCCACCAGTTCGGGGACAGGGGATGGCTACACCTTC. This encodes CATSSGTGDGYTF.